What follows are 9 T cell receptor beta chains derived from one specimen sequenced in a study of blood T cell repertoires in COVID-19. Libraries were prepared by immunoSEQ multiplex PCR; TCRdb keeps only in-frame clonotypes and omits some of them. This sample has a few hundred thousand clones, with about 84% found just once. The sequenced sample consisted of PBMCs or T cells enriched from blood (not recorded which). The source is a woman aged 40 to 50 with acute COVID-19.

Note on this clone: The sample carries other DNA sequences with the same CDR3. The V and J genes are TRBV7-2 and TRBJ1-2, with 9 bases aligning to TRBD1. This CDR3 contains 15 residues. Unmatched junction bases numbered 4, after V lost 2 bases and J lost 3 bases. Germline values: CDR1 SGHTA, CDR2 FQGNSA. CDR3 sequence reads: CASSLKQGADYGYTF. In DNA, the CDR3 is TGTGCCAGCAGCTTAAAACAGGGGGCAGACTATGGCTACACCTTC.

The chain is built from TRBV6-5 and TRBJ1-1, with 7 nucleotides matching TRBD1. Trimming at V came to 7 bases and at J to 4 bases, leaving 6 bases not matched to a gene. The germline V gene encodes CDR1 MNHEY and CDR2 SVGAGI. CDR3 size: 13 residues. The CDR3 DNA reads TGTGCCAGCAAGGACAGGTCGGGCACTGAAGCTTTCTTT. Its protein product is CASKDRSGTEAFF.

This chain connects TRBV7-3 to TRBJ2-3; 7 bases are shared with TRBD2. The V gene end was trimmed by 5 bases and the J gene end by 5 bases; junction bases not matched to a gene: 7. Germline lookup yields CDR1 SGHTA and CDR2 FQGTGA. The CDR3 runs to 14 residues. The CDR3 nucleotides are TGTGCCAGCAGCCGGGCGGGAGTTGGAGATACGCAGTATTTT. Translated: CASSRAGVGDTQYF.

This chain connects TRBV2 to TRBJ2-6, with 9 positions matching TRBD1. CDR1 SNHLY and CDR2 FYNNEI come from the germline V gene. Unmatched junction bases numbered 7, after V lost 4 bases and J lost 3 bases. The CDR3 extends over 17 amino acids. The CDR3 loop is CASSGDRAYGGANVLTF. CDR3 nucleotides: TGTGCCAGCAGTGGGGACAGGGCCTATGGTGGGGCCAACGTCCTGACTTTC.

This clone was detected once. V and J are TRBV28 and TRBJ1-1; 12 nucleotides align to TRBD1. The CDR3 contains 16 residues. V lost 4 bases and J lost 2; bases outside the gene matches: 5. Germline V gene lookup returns CDR1 MDHEN and CDR2 SYDVKM. The CDR3, as DNA: TGTGCCAGCAGTTCGGGACAGGGGGCTAGAAACACTGAAGCTTTCTTT. Its translation is CASSSGQGARNTEAFF.

CDR3 sequence (DNA): TGTGCCAGTAGTATAGATCGGGGGGCAGATCAGCCCCAGCATTTT. As protein: CASSIDRGADQPQHF. The J gene is TRBJ1-5, the V gene TRBV19; tentative D call: TRBD1 (6 bases). This CDR3 has 15 amino acids. V lost 0 bases and J 5 bases, leaving 11 bases between the germline ends. CDR1 and CDR2 (germline): LNHDA, SQIVND (reference sequence).

The chain joins TRBV7-9 to TRBJ1-1; TRBD1 matches 11 bases. Germline assignment: CDR1 SEHNR and CDR2 FQNEAQ (reference sequence). This CDR3 has 12 residues. After removal of 5 bases from V and 13 bases from J, the junction contained 6 bases not matched to a gene. The CDR3 DNA is TGTGCCAGCAGCCTGGACAGGGGGCTACTTTTCTTT. This gives the protein CASSLDRGLLFF.

V gene TRBV2 combines with J gene TRBJ2-7, with D tentatively TRBD1 (7 bases). Germline values: CDR1 SNHLY, CDR2 FYNNEI. This CDR3 contains 14 residues. Trimming took 7 bases from V and 6 from J, leaving 19 bases between them. CDR3 region: CASTRGQRVSEQYF. The CDR3 nucleotides are TGTGCCAGCACTAGGGGACAGCGGGTCTCCGAGCAGTACTTC.

The chain uses TRBV4-3 and TRBJ1-1; D possibly corresponds to TRBD1 (5 bases). Between the trimmed V and J ends, which lost 4 bases and 4 bases, there was a span of 13 bases. Germline values: CDR1 LGHNA, CDR2 YSLEER. The CDR3 runs to 14 residues. CDR3 nucleotide sequence: TGCGCCAGCAGCCCAGGCCATAGGGGCACTGAAGCTTTCTTT. Residues: CASSPGHRGTEAFF.